Reported below is one TCR beta chain. Its matching antigen is unknown. This entry is derived from a study of OX40 agonist ivuxolimab in advanced cancers. Notes on the study in general: Several nonresponders also turned out to have low normalized T-cell clonal expansion.

Germline CDR1 reads SGHAT; CDR2 reads FQNNGV. Losses at the gene ends were 5 bases for V and 7 bases for J; bases not matched to a gene: 6. This CDR3 is 14 amino acids long. Here immunoSEQ multiplex PCR was the method, and the copy in TCRdb shows in-frame clones only, minus some. The data hold 50,000 to 55,000 clones, with 85% to 90% observed a single time. The clonotype originates from an adult with an advanced solid tumor such as melanoma, head and neck, liver or kidney cancer. This chain uses TRBV11-2 with TRBJ1-5; 9 bases match TRBD1. This sample comprised CD4+ or CD8+ T cells sorted from blood, obtained in a trial of the OX40 agonist ivuxolimab. CDR3 DNA: TGTGCCAGCAGCCCGGGACAGGGACCGCAGCCCCAGCATTTT. It codes for CASSPGQGPQPQHF.